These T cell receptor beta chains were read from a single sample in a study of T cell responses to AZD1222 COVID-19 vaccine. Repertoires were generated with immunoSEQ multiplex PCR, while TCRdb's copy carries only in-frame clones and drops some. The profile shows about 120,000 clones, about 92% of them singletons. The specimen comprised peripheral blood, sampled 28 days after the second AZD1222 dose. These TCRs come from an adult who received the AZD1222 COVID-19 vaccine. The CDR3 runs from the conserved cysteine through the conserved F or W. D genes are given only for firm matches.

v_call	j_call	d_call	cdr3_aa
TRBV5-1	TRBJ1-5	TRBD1	CASSPRTGVDQPQHF
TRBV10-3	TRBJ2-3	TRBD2	CAISILAGTSTDTQYF
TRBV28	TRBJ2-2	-	CASSQGSGNTGELFF
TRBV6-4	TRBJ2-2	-	CASSVGHGTGELFF
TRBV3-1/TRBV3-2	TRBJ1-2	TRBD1	CASSQEDRASYGYTF
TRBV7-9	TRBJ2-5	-	CASSSRWEQETQYF
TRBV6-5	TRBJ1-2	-	CASSVQGPYGYTF
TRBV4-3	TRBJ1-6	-	CASSQEASLNSPLHF
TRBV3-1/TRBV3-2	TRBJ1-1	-	CASSAGSEGGGAFF
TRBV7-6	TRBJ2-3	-	CASSLVGVGPDTQYF
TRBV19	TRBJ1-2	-	CASSARHYGYTF
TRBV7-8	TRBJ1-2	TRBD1	CASSLVAGGPYGYTF
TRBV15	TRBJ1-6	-	CATSREAVRSNSPLHF
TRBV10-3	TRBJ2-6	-	CAISDRGAGANVLTF
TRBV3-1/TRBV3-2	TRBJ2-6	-	CASSQEGSGANVLTF
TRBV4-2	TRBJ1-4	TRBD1	CASSQSGTGNEKLFF
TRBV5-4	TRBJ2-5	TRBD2	CASSFPGRAGETQYF
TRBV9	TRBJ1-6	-	CASSTSPGDNSPLHF
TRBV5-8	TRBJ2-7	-	CASSSGGGGYEQYF
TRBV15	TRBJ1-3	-	CATSRAGNGNTIYF
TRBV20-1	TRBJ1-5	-	CSASVSGIGNQPQHF
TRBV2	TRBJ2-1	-	CASSELISMDEQFF
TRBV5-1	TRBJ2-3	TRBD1	CASRYGQGTDTQYF
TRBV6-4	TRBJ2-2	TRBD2	CASSERGGAGELFF
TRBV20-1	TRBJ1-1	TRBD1	CSAPGQTEAFF
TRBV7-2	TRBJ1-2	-	CASSHPGQVHGYTF